This TCR beta chain was recovered during a study of T cell changes during pregnancy in multiple sclerosis. Measured with immunoSEQ multiplex PCR; TCRdb has only the in-frame clones, and not every one. The sample has roughly 79,000 clones; just over 90% are singletons. V was clipped by 9 bases and J by 3 bases; unmatched bases: 1. CDR3 length: 13 residues. Germline CDR1 is SNHLY and CDR2 is FYNNEI. This specimen was peripheral blood, taken in the second trimester of pregnancy. This sequence joins TRBV2 and TRBJ2-2, with 10 bases fitting TRBD1. The sequence derives from a female donor in good health, enrolled as a control in a pregnancy study. CDR3 residues: CASGTGDTGELFF. The CDR3 coding sequence is TGTGCCAGTGGGACAGGGGACACCGGGGAGCTGTTTTTT.